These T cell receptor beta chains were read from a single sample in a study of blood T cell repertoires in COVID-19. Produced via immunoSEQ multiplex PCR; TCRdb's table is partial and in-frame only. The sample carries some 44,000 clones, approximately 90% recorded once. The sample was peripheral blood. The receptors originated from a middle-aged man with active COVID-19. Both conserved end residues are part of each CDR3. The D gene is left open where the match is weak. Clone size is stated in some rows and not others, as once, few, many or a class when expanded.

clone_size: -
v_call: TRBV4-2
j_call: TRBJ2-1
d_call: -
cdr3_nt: TGTGCCAGCAGCCAAGACACTAGACTTGAGCAGTTCTTC
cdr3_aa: CASSQDTRLEQFF

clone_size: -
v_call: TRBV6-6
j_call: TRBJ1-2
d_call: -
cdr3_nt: TGTGCCAGCAGGGGTTCGGGACTGGATGGCTACACCTTC
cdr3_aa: CASRGSGLDGYTF

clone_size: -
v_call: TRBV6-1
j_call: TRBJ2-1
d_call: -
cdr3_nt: TGTGCCAGCAGTGATCGAAACAGCATACAGTTCTTC
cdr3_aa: CASSDRNSIQFF

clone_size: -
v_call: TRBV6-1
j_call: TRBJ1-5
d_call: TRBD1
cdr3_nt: TGTGCCAGCAGTGGGTCCGGGACAGGGAGGGGTCAGCCCCAGCATTTT
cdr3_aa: CASSGSGTGRGQPQHF

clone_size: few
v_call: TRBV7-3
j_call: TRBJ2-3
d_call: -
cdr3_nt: TGTGCCAGCAGCTTAAATCCCCCACAATCTAGCACAGATACGCAGTATTTT
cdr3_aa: CASSLNPPQSSTDTQYF

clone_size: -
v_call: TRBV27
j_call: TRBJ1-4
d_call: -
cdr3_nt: TGTGCCAGCCCCGAACAGGCGTATGAAAAACTGTTTTTT
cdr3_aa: CASPEQAYEKLFF

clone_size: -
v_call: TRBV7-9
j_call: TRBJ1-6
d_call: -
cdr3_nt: TGTGCCAGCAGCACCCCCGGTGCACCCCTCCACTTT
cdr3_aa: CASSTPGAPLHF

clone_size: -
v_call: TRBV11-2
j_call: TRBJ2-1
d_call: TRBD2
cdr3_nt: TGTGCCAGCAGCTTCGGACTAGCGGACAATGAGCAGTTCTTC
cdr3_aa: CASSFGLADNEQFF

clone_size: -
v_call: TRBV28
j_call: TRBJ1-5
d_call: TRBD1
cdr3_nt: TGTGCCAGCGGGGACCCAAGGGGGCGTCAGCCCCAGCATTTT
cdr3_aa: CASGDPRGRQPQHF

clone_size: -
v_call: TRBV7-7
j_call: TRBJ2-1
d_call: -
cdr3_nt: TGTGCTAGCAGCTCGTCGATGGAGCGCGAGCAGTTCTTC
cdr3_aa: CASSSSMEREQFF

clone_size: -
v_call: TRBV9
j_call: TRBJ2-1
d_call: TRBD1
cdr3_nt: TGTGCCAGCAGCGCGGGACAGCTGGGCAATGAGCAGTTCTTC
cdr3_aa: CASSAGQLGNEQFF

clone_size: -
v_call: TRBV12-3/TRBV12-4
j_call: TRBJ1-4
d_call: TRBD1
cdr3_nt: TGTGCCAGCAGCCCTCAACAGGGGAAACTGTTTTTT
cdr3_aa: CASSPQQGKLFF

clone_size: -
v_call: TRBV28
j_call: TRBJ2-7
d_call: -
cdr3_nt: TGTGCCAGCAGTTCCGGGTCCCCCTACGAGCAGTACTTC
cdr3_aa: CASSSGSPYEQYF

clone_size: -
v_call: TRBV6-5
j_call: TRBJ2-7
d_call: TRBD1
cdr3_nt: TGTGCCAGCACCCAGGGACAGGGGGCCTACGAGCAGTACTTC
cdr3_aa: CASTQGQGAYEQYF

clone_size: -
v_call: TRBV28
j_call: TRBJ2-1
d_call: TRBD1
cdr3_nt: TGTGCCAGCAGTTCAGGGGGCACCTACAATGAGCAGTTCTTC
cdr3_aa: CASSSGGTYNEQFF

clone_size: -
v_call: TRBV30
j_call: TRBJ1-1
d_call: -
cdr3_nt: TGTGCCTGGATTCCCAAAGGGGGAACCGGGGGGACTGAAGCTTTCTTT
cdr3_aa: CAWIPKGGTGGTEAFF

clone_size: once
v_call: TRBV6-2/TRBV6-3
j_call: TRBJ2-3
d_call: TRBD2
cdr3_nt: TGTGCCAGCAGTTCAGGGACTAGCGGGATAACAGATACGCAGTATTTT
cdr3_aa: CASSSGTSGITDTQYF

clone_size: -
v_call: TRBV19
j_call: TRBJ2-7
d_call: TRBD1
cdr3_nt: TGTGCCAGTAGTATAGAACAGGGGTGGTACGAGCAGTACTTC
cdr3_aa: CASSIEQGWYEQYF

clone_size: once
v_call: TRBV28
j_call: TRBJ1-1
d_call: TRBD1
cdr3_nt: TGTGCCAGCAGTTTAACAGGGGGTGAAGCTTTCTTT
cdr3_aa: CASSLTGGEAFF

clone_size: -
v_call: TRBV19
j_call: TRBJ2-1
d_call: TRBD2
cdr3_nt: TGTGCCAGTAGTCGACGGACTAGCGGGGTCAACAATGAGCAGTTCTTC
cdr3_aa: CASSRRTSGVNNEQFF

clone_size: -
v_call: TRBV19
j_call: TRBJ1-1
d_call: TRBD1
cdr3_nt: TGTGCCAGTAGTTACGCGACAGGGCGGGACACTGAAGCTTTCTTT
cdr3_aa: CASSYATGRDTEAFF

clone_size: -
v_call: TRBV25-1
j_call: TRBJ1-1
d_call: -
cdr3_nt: TGTGCCAGCAGTGCCATCCGGGACACTGAAGCTTTCTTT
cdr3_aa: CASSAIRDTEAFF

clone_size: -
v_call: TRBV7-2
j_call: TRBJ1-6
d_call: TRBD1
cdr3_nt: TGTGCCAGCAGTCTCCGGGACAGCACAAATTCACCCCTCCACTTT
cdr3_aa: CASSLRDSTNSPLHF

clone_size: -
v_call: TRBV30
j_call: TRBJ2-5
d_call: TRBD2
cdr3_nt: TGTGCCTGGAGTGAGGCGGGAGGGGTCGAGACCCAGTACTTC
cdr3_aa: CAWSEAGGVETQYF

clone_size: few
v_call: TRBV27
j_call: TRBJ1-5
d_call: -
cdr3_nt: TGTGCCAGCAGTTACGGGACAAATCAGCCCCAGCATTTT
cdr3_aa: CASSYGTNQPQHF

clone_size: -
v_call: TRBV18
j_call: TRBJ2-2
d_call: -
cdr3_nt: TGTGCCAGCTCACCTAGGGACATGGGGACCGGGGAGCTGTTTTTT
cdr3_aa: CASSPRDMGTGELFF

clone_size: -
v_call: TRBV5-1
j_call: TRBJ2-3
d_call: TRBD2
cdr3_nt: TGCGCCAGCAGCTTAAGCGGGAGACGCACAGATACGCAGTATTTT
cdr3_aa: CASSLSGRRTDTQYF

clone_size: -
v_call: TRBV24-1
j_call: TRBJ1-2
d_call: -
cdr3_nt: TGTGCCACCAGTGAAGGGGCCCCAAGTAACTATGGCTACACCTTC
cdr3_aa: CATSEGAPSNYGYTF

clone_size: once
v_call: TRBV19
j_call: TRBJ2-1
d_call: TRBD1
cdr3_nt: TGTGCCAGTAGTAAGACAGGGGAAAATTCCTACAATGAGCAGTTCTTC
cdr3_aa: CASSKTGENSYNEQFF

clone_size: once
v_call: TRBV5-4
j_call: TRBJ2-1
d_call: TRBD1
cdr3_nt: TGTGCCAGCAGCCTGACAGGGTATGATGAGCAGTTCTTC
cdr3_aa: CASSLTGYDEQFF

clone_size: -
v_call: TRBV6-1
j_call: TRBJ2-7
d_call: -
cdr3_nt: TGTGCCAGCAGTGACAGGGTCGAGCAGTACTTC
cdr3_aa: CASSDRVEQYF

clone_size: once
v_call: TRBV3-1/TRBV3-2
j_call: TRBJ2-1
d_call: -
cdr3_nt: TGTGCCAGCAGCCAAGAGAGTAGTACCTACAATGAGCAGTTCTTC
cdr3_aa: CASSQESSTYNEQFF

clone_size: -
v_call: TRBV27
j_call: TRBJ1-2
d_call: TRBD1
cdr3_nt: TGTGCCAGCAGTTTCCAGGGGGATAGTGGCTACACCTTC
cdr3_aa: CASSFQGDSGYTF

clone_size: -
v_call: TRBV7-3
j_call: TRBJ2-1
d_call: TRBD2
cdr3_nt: TGTGCCAGCAGCCCCCAACGCCCGAGTGGCGCAGCGGGAGGGAATGAGCAGTTCTTC
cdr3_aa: CASSPQRPSGAAGGNEQFF

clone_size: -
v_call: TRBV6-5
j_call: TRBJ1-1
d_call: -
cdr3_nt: TGTGCCAGCAGCGCGGACAGGAACACTGAAGCTTTCTTT
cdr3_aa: CASSADRNTEAFF

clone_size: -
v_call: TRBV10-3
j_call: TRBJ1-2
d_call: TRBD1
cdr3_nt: TGTGCCATCAGTGACCGGGACAGGTTTGGCTACACCTTC
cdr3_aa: CAISDRDRFGYTF

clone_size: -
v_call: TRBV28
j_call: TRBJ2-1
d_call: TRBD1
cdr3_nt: TGTGCCAGCAGTTTTCTTGGACAGGGGACCTACAATGAGCAGTTCTTC
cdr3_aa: CASSFLGQGTYNEQFF

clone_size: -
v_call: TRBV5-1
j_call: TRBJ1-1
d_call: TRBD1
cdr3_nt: TGCGCCAGCAGCTTGGGGGACAGAAGGGGCACTGAAGCTTTCTTT
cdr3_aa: CASSLGDRRGTEAFF

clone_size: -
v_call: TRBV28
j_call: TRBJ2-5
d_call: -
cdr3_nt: TGTGCCAGCACCGAGGGGAGGCAAGAGACCCAGTACTTC
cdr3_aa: CASTEGRQETQYF

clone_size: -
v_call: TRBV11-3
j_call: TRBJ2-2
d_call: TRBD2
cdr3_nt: TGTGCCAGCAGCTTAGAGCTAGCGGGAGAAGCCGGGGAGCTGTTTTTT
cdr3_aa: CASSLELAGEAGELFF

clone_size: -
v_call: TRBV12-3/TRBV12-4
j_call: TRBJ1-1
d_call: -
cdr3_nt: TGTGCCAGCACCAGGAAAGGGGCAACTGAAGCTTTCTTT
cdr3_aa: CASTRKGATEAFF

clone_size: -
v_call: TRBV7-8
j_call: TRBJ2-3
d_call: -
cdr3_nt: TGTGCCAGCAGCTTAGCGCAGGGCCGCACAGATACGCAGTATTTT
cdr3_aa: CASSLAQGRTDTQYF

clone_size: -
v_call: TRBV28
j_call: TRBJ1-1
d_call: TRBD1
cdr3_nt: TGTGCCAGCAGTTTTAGGGGGCGAGGCACTGAAGCTTTCTTT
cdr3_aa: CASSFRGRGTEAFF

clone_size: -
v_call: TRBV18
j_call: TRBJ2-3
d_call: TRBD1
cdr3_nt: TGTGCCAGCTCGCCTCAGGACAGGGGGCGAGGGAACACAGATACGCAGTATTTT
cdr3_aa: CASSPQDRGRGNTDTQYF

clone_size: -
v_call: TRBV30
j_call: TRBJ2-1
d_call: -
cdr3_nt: TGTGCCTGGAGTGTATCGGGTCGCGGGGGCGAGCAGTTCTTC
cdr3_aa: CAWSVSGRGGEQFF

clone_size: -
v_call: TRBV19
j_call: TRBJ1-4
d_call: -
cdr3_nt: TGTGCCAGTAGACACAGGGTAAATGAAAAACTGTTTTTT
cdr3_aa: CASRHRVNEKLFF

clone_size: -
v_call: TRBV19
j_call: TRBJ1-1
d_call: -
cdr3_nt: TGTGCCAGTAGTGAGGGATTAGGGCGTGTAACTGAAGCTTTCTTT
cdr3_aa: CASSEGLGRVTEAFF

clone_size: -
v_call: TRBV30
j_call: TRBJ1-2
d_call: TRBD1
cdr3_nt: TGTGCCTGGAAAATAGGGGGGACAGGGCTCTCTGGCTACACCTTC
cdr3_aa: CAWKIGGTGLSGYTF

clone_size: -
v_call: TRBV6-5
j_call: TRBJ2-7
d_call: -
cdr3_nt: TGTGCCAGCAGTTACTCAGGGGTTGGGTACGAGCAGTACTTC
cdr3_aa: CASSYSGVGYEQYF

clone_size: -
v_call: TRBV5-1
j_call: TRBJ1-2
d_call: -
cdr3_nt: TGCGCCAGCAGCTTGAACGAACTGGGCGCCTATGGCTACACCTTC
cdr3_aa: CASSLNELGAYGYTF

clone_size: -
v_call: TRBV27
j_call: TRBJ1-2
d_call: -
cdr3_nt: TGTGCCAGCAGAGATCCCGGCTATGGCTACACCTTC
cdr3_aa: CASRDPGYGYTF

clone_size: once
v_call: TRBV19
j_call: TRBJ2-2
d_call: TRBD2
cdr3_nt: TGTGCCAGTAGTGGGACTAGCCGACTCCTGAACACCGGGGAGCTGTTTTTT
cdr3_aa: CASSGTSRLLNTGELFF

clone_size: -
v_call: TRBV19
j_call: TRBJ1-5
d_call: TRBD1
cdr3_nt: TGTGCCAGTAGTTTTGGACAGGCCCTGTATAGCAATCAGCCCCAGCATTTT
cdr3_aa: CASSFGQALYSNQPQHF

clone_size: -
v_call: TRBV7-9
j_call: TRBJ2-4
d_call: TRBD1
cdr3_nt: TGTGCCAGCAGCTCCGAAAACAGGGGGGCCCAGTACTTC
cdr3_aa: CASSSENRGAQYF

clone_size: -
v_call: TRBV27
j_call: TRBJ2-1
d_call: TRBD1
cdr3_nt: TGTGCCAGCAGCTTGGGGACAGGAAGCTTTAATGAGCAGTTCTTC
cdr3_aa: CASSLGTGSFNEQFF

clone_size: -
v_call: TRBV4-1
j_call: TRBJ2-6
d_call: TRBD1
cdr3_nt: TGCGCCAGCAGCCATGATCCGGGACAGGCCCAACGCTCTGGGGCCAACGTCCTGACTTTC
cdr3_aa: CASSHDPGQAQRSGANVLTF